Below, 15 T cell receptor beta chains from the same sample are listed, as sequenced in a study of blood T cells in healthy people across ages. Primers used in a second PCR of about 7 to 12 cycles were a sample-barcoded 5' primer and a J-beta primer mix. TCRdb re-derived calls from the 5' RACE reads in MiXCR, one entry per CDR3 protein. The sample shows 800,000 to 950,000 distinct CDR3 sequences, roughly 52% of them seen only once. Sequencing used blood. Receptor source: a man aged 25 to 40 in good health.

This chain joins TRBV18 and TRBJ2-1, with D unclear. Trimming shortened V by 2 bases and J by 0 bases, and 8 bases separated the two germline ends. The CDR3 extends over 15 amino acids. From germline, CDR1 is KGHSH and CDR2 LQKENI. Here the CDR3 DNA reads TGTGCCAGCTCACCATCAGTCAGCTCCTACAATGAGCAGTTCTTC. The encoded protein is CASSPSVSSYNEQFF.

This clonotype was counted only a few times. The CDR3 here is CASSPIREYEQYF. The DNA of the CDR3 is TGTGCCAGCAGCCCCATCAGGGAGTACGAGCAGTACTTC. V is TRBV13 and J is TRBJ2-7, with D possibly called TRBD1 or TRBD2 (5 bases each). CDR1 is PRHDT, CDR2 FYEKMQ, per germline (reference sequence). CDR3 length: 13 residues. The V and J ends lost 5 bases and 4 bases respectively, with 12 bases between them.

The chain combines TRBV28 with TRBJ2-1, with a weak D call TRBD1 (6 bases). The V and J ends lost 6 bases and 4 bases respectively, with 22 bases between them. The CDR3 consists of 17 residues. Germline V gene sequence: CDR1 MDHEN, CDR2 SYDVKM. The CDR3 DNA reads TGTGCCAGCAGCTTAGCACAGGGCCTACTCCTATACAATGAGCAGTTCTTC. It codes for CASSLAQGLLLYNEQFF.

V is TRBV20-1 and J is TRBJ2-1, with D possibly matching TRBD2 (6 bases). Per germline, CDR1 DFQATT and CDR2 SNEGSKA (reference sequence). The CDR3 runs 14 residues. Trimming pared 2 bases from V and 2 bases from J, leaving 10 bases between. CDR3 loop: CSARTREAYNEQFF. In DNA form, the CDR3 reads TGCAGTGCTAGAACCAGGGAGGCCTACAATGAGCAGTTCTTC.

This clonotype was recorded once. The V and J genes are TRBV20-1 and TRBJ1-5; maybe TRBD1 (6 bases). There are 12 residues in the CDR3. The germline gives CDR1 DFQATT, CDR2 SNEGSKA (reference sequence). V was shortened by 7 bases and J by 5 bases, with 12 bases between the two germline ends. The CDR3 reads CSVWRQDQPQHF. The CDR3 DNA sequence: TGCAGTGTCTGGAGACAGGATCAGCCCCAGCATTTT.

The chain recombines TRBV5-1 with TRBJ2-3; TRBD1 is a possible D gene (5 bases). Trimming shortened V by 4 bases and J by 2 bases, and 14 bases separated the two germline ends. The CDR3 sequence is 15 residues long. The germline V gene encodes CDR1 SGHRS and CDR2 YFSETQ. DNA for the CDR3: TGCGCCAGCAGCAGGGTTGACAGTTACACAGATACGCAGTATTTT. Its translation: CASSRVDSYTDTQYF. Combining the CDR3 with reference TRBV5-1 and TRBJ2-3 gives the whole variable domain KAGVTQTPRYLIKTRGQQVTLSCSPISGHRSVSWYQQTPGQGLQFLFEYFSETQRNKGNFPGRFSGRQFSNSRSEMNVSTLELGDSALYLCASSRVDSYTDTQYFGPGTRLTVL.

Notes on this clonotype: A much larger clone lies one base from this, so it may be a read error. This sequence joins TRBV3-1 and TRBJ2-1; 13 bases align to TRBD2. The CDR3 extends over 16 amino acids. J was trimmed by 5 bases and V by 4 bases; bases with no gene match: 5. The V gene's germline CDR1 is LGHDT and CDR2 YNNKEL (reference sequence). CDR3 loop: CASSRRLAGGNNEQFF. CDR3 nucleotide sequence: TGTGCCAGCAGCCGGAGACTAGCGGGGGGTAACAATGAGCAGTTCTTC.

This chain uses TRBV6-2 or TRBV6-3 with TRBJ2-1; the D gene is possibly TRBD2 (5 bases). V was pared by 1 base and J by 10 bases, with 11 bases between. Germline V gene sequence: CDR1 MNHEY, CDR2 SVGEGT. There are 13 residues in the CDR3. In nucleotides, the CDR3 is TGTGCCAGCAGTTACTTGGGAGCGGCCGAGCAGTTCTTC. Translation: CASSYLGAAEQFF.

The chain links TRBV10-3 to TRBJ1-5, with D tentatively TRBD1 (6 bases). V was trimmed by 0 bases and J by 9 bases, leaving 15 bases between them. Germline assignment: CDR1 ENHRY and CDR2 SYGVKD. The CDR3 totals 15 residues. The CDR3 reads CAISESGGERRPQHF. CDR3 in DNA: TGTGCCATCAGTGAGTCCGGGGGCGAACGCCGGCCCCAGCATTTT.

The J gene is TRBJ2-1, the V gene TRBV5-1, with TRBD2 identical over 16 bases. CDR3 length equals 18 residues. CDR1 SGHRS and CDR2 YFSETQ come from the germline V gene. Unmatched junction bases numbered 9, after V lost 4 bases and J lost 5 bases. The CDR3 nucleotides are TGCGCCAGCAGCACAGGGACTAGCGGGGGGGGATTCCACAATGAGCAGTTCTTC. This translates into CASSTGTSGGGFHNEQFF.

The rearrangement uses TRBV4-3 and TRBJ2-5; TRBD1 aligns across 7 bases. This CDR3 has 14 amino acids. V lost 7 bases to trimming and J lost 5 bases; unmatched junction nucleotides: 10. CDR1 LGHNA and CDR2 YSLEER come from the germline V gene. The CDR3 region has the DNA TGCGCCAGCAACCAGAACAGGGGTGGTGAGACCCAGTACTTC. Residues: CASNQNRGGETQYF.

This clonotype occurred once. The junction does not match germline at one end; this may be a read error. The rearrangement links TRBV7-9 to TRBJ1-4; D remains ambiguous. CDR3 length: 13 residues. Germline values: CDR1 SEHNR, CDR2 FQNEAQ (reference sequence). CDR3 nucleotide sequence: TGCGCCAGCAGCCACGTTGGTCGGGAAAAACTGTTTTTT. Translated: CASSHVGREKLFF.

The CDR3 DNA sequence: TGTGCCAGCACCCTAGGGGGCACAGATACGCAGTATTTT. Residues: CASTLGGTDTQYF. The genes are TRBV6-5 and TRBJ2-3, with TRBD1 as a possible D gene (5 bases). The CDR3 is made up of 13 amino acids. The V and J ends lost 7 bases and 1 base respectively, with 9 bases between them. Germline values: CDR1 MNHEY, CDR2 SVGAGI.

The J gene is TRBJ2-5, the V gene TRBV4-1; 9 bases match TRBD2. Germline V CDR1 and CDR2: MGHRA, YSYEKL. Unmatched junction bases numbered 4, after V lost 2 bases and J lost 0 bases. The CDR3 length is 16 residues. The CDR3 loop reads CASSQTSGLYQETQYF. The CDR3 DNA reads TGCGCCAGCAGCCAAACTAGCGGGTTATACCAAGAGACCCAGTACTTC.

Ten or more counts support this clonotype. The DNA for the CDR3 is TGTGCCAGCAATCGGAGGGCCAATGAGCAGTTCTTC. This codes for CASNRRANEQFF. The chain carries TRBV28 and TRBJ2-1; TRBD2 might be the D (6 bases). CDR1 and CDR2 (germline): MDHEN, SYDVKM. The ends were cut back, 7 bases at V and 6 bases at J, with 10 bases in the middle. The CDR3 totals 12 residues. The whole variable domain, remainder taken from reference TRBV28 and TRBJ2-1, is DVKVTQSSRYLVKRTGEKVFLECVQDMDHENMFWYRQDPGLGLRLIYFSYDVKMKEKGDIPEGYSVSREKKERFSLILESASTNQTSMYLCASNRRANEQFFGPGTRLTVL.